This TCR beta chain originates from a study of glioma-infiltrating T cells. The CDR3 has 15 amino acids. The germline gives CDR1 MNHNS, CDR2 SASEGT. The V end lost 3 bases, the J end lost 3 bases, and 14 bases lay between the germline ends. Amplification of TCR alpha and beta CDR3 regions from RNA used iRepertoire nested multiplex PCR. TCRdb analysed the multiplex PCR reads with MiXCR anew, one entry per CDR3 protein. The data show fewer than 250,000 distinct CDR3 sequences, more than 30% seen once. This clonotype was found many times. The TCR comes from a human donor with low-grade glioma or glioblastoma, undergoing nonglioma brain surgery, or in good health (not recorded which). This chain connects TRBV6-1 to TRBJ2-5; possible D gene TRBD2, 5 bases. What was sequenced was glioma tissue, nonneoplastic brain tissue, or PBMCs (not recorded which). In DNA, the CDR3 is TGTGCCAGCAGTGATGGAGGAATTCTAGAAGAGACCCAGTACTTC. Translated, it gives CASSDGGILEETQYF.